These T cell receptor beta chains were read from a single sample in a study of CD8+CD57+ T cells in acquired aplastic anemia. TCRdb processed the reads anew with MiXCR; each CDR3 protein has one entry. The sample has 100,000 to 150,000 distinct CDR3 sequences; about half are singletons. Material for sequencing was sorted CD4+, CD8+, or CD8+CD57+ T cells (not recorded which) from PBMCs. The receptors originated from a human donor in good health, serving as a control. The CDR3 runs from the conserved cysteine through the conserved F or W. The D gene is left open where the match is weak. For some rows the clone size is stated as once, few or many, or as a class when expanded; others skip it.

V: TRBV5-1; size: many; J: TRBJ2-3; D: .; CDR3: CASSLDSGIGADTQYF; DNA: TGCGCCAGCAGCTTGGATTCGGGGATAGGGGCAGATACGCAGTATTTT
V: TRBV19; size: once; J: TRBJ2-7; D: TRBD1; CDR3: CASSSRTGVKNEQYF; DNA: TGTGCCAGTAGTTCCCGGACAGGGGTCAAGAACGAGCAGTACTTC
V: TRBV7-2; size: .; J: TRBJ1-1; D: .; CDR3: CASTLSLAGTEAFF; DNA: TGTGCCAGCACCCTTAGTCTGGCGGGTACTGAAGCTTTCTTT
V: TRBV20-1; size: few; J: TRBJ2-7; D: TRBD1; CDR3: CSAREMDRSEGEQYF; DNA: TGCAGTGCTAGAGAAATGGACAGGTCAGAGGGCGAGCAGTACTTC
V: TRBV6-2/TRBV6-3; size: .; J: TRBJ2-3; D: TRBD2; CDR3: CASSYSLAGADTDTQYF; DNA: TGTGCCAGCAGTTACTCCCTAGCGGGGGCGGACACAGATACGCAGTATTTT
V: TRBV19; size: .; J: TRBJ1-5; D: .; CDR3: CASSIQGGMQPQHF; DNA: TGTGCCAGTAGCATCCAGGGTGGAATGCAGCCCCAGCATTTT
V: TRBV25-1; size: few; J: TRBJ1-3; D: .; CDR3: CASSDPQGAEDTIYF; DNA: TGTGCCAGCAGTGACCCACAAGGGGCGGAAGACACCATATATTTT
V: TRBV2; size: many; J: TRBJ1-4; D: .; CDR3: CASRMAASTNEKLFF; DNA: TGTGCCAGCAGGATGGCGGCATCAACTAATGAAAAACTGTTTTTT
V: TRBV19; size: .; J: TRBJ2-7; D: TRBD1; CDR3: CASTVGDRSYEQYF; DNA: TGTGCCAGTACGGTGGGGGACAGATCCTACGAGCAGTACTTC
V: TRBV11-1; size: .; J: TRBJ2-1; D: TRBD1; CDR3: CAGRGQVEGGEQFF; DNA: TGTGCCGGCCGGGGACAGGTGGAGGGTGGTGAGCAGTTCTTC
V: TRBV9; size: .; J: TRBJ1-1; D: .; CDR3: CASSDDLEAFF; DNA: TGTGCCAGCAGCGACGACCTTGAAGCTTTCTTT
V: TRBV25-1; size: .; J: TRBJ1-2; D: .; CDR3: CASSINTNYGYTF; DNA: TGTGCCAGCAGCATAAACACTAACTATGGCTACACCTTC
V: TRBV12-3/TRBV12-4; size: many; J: TRBJ2-3; D: .; CDR3: CASSLGFTDTQYF; DNA: TGTGCCAGCAGTTTGGGGTTCACAGATACGCAGTATTTT
V: TRBV25-1; size: .; J: TRBJ2-7; D: .; CDR3: CASSDRGASYEQYF; DNA: TGTGCCAGCAGTGATAGGGGCGCCTCCTACGAGCAGTACTTC
V: TRBV20-1; size: .; J: TRBJ1-2; D: TRBD1; CDR3: CSAATGTGVKSGYTF; DNA: TGCAGTGCCGCAACCGGGACAGGGGTAAAAAGTGGCTACACCTTC
V: TRBV2; size: .; J: TRBJ1-5; D: .; CDR3: CASSLDEQPQHF; DNA: TGTGCCAGCAGCCTGGACGAGCAGCCCCAGCATTTT
V: TRBV12-3/TRBV12-4; size: many; J: TRBJ2-3; D: TRBD2; CDR3: CASSWTSGGFTDTQYF; DNA: TGTGCCAGCAGTTGGACTAGCGGGGGGTTCACAGATACGCAGTATTTT
V: TRBV20-1; size: .; J: TRBJ1-3; D: TRBD1; CDR3: CSAGRTGQGNTIYF; DNA: TGCAGTGCTGGAAGGACAGGGCAAGGAAACACCATATATTTT
V: TRBV11-2; size: .; J: TRBJ1-2; D: TRBD1; CDR3: CASSRTGTANYGYTF; DNA: TGTGCCAGCAGCCGAACAGGGACAGCTAACTATGGCTACACCTTC
V: TRBV12-3/TRBV12-4; size: many; J: TRBJ1-1; D: TRBD1; CDR3: CASSPDTGVNTEAFF; DNA: TGTGCCAGCAGTCCGGACACAGGGGTGAACACTGAAGCTTTCTTT
V: TRBV10-3; size: once; J: TRBJ1-1; D: .; CDR3: CAISVTGNTEAFF; DNA: TGTGCCATCAGTGTTACAGGTAACACTGAAGCTTTCTTT
V: TRBV7-2; size: many; J: TRBJ2-7; D: TRBD1; CDR3: CASSLPRTGYEQYF; DNA: TGTGCCAGCAGCTTGCCCAGGACAGGTTACGAGCAGTACTTC
V: TRBV11-2; size: .; J: TRBJ1-6; D: .; CDR3: CASAPRGENSPLHF; DNA: TGTGCCAGCGCACCCAGGGGTGAGAATTCACCCCTCCACTTT
V: TRBV7-6; size: few; J: TRBJ2-7; D: .; CDR3: CASSPGEFEQYF; DNA: TGTGCCAGCAGCCCGGGGGAGTTCGAGCAGTACTTC
V: TRBV7-3; size: many; J: TRBJ2-7; D: .; CDR3: CASSLTGPSGEQYF; DNA: TGTGCCAGCAGCTTAACAGGGCCTTCGGGGGAGCAGTACTTC
V: TRBV28; size: .; J: TRBJ1-5; D: .; CDR3: CASSSNRQEGDQPQHF; DNA: TGTGCCAGCAGTTCAAACCGACAGGAAGGGGATCAGCCCCAGCATTTT
V: TRBV2; size: .; J: TRBJ2-7; D: TRBD1; CDR3: CASSTGGLGYEQYF; DNA: TGTGCCAGCAGTACAGGGGGTTTGGGCTACGAGCAGTACTTC
V: TRBV19; size: .; J: TRBJ2-5; D: TRBD2; CDR3: CASSREAGLETQYF; DNA: TGTGCCAGCAGCCGGGAGGCAGGGTTGGAGACCCAGTACTTC
V: TRBV4-3; size: many; J: TRBJ2-7; D: .; CDR3: CASSQDWEPTYEQYF; DNA: TGCGCCAGCAGCCAAGATTGGGAACCGACCTACGAGCAGTACTTC
V: TRBV20-1; size: many; J: TRBJ2-1; D: TRBD2; CDR3: CSARTSRGYNEQFF; DNA: TGCAGTGCCAGGACTAGCCGCGGTTACAATGAGCAGTTCTTC
V: TRBV14; size: few; J: TRBJ2-5; D: TRBD2; CDR3: CASSQVAGGRKTQYF; DNA: TGTGCCAGCAGCCAAGTAGCGGGGGGCCGAAAGACCCAGTACTTC
V: TRBV20-1; size: once; J: TRBJ2-7; D: .; CDR3: CSAIPTVLYEQYF; DNA: TGCAGTGCAATCCCGACAGTCCTCTACGAGCAGTACTTC
V: TRBV5-1; size: many; J: TRBJ2-3; D: .; CDR3: CASSLVGGSDTQYF; DNA: TGCGCCAGCAGCTTGGTTGGAGGGTCAGATACGCAGTATTTT
V: TRBV7-9; size: many; J: TRBJ2-1; D: TRBD2; CDR3: CASSPRSGGEYNEQFF; DNA: TGTGCCAGCAGCCCGAGGAGCGGGGGGGAGTACAATGAGCAGTTCTTC
V: TRBV15; size: many; J: TRBJ1-1; D: .; CDR3: CATSTRGVNTEAFF; DNA: TGTGCCACCAGCACCCGGGGAGTGAACACTGAAGCTTTCTTT
V: TRBV2; size: .; J: TRBJ1-2; D: .; CDR3: CASKNSGGRGYTF; DNA: TGTGCCAGCAAGAACAGTGGCGGACGGGGCTACACCTTC
V: TRBV11-2; size: few; J: TRBJ1-6; D: .; CDR3: CASRSGVLDYNSPLHF; DNA: TGTGCCAGCAGATCGGGGGTATTGGACTATAATTCACCCCTCCACTTT
V: TRBV25-1; size: .; J: TRBJ2-1; D: TRBD2; CDR3: CASIGGEVAGAFTYNEQFF; DNA: TGTGCCAGCATCGGGGGAGAGGTAGCGGGGGCCTTTACTTACAATGAGCAGTTCTTC
V: TRBV7-6; size: .; J: TRBJ2-7; D: .; CDR3: CASSFDRYEQYF; DNA: TGTGCCAGCAGCTTCGACAGATACGAGCAGTACTTC
V: TRBV5-5; size: many; J: TRBJ2-5; D: .; CDR3: CASSFGVGAQETQYF; DNA: TGTGCCAGCAGCTTCGGGGTAGGGGCCCAAGAGACCCAGTACTTC
V: TRBV5-5; size: many; J: TRBJ1-4; D: .; CDR3: CASSGVGRAEKLFF; DNA: TGTGCCAGCAGCGGGGTGGGGCGTGCGGAAAAACTGTTTTTT
V: TRBV4-2; size: .; J: TRBJ1-2; D: .; CDR3: CASSQAAGASYTF; DNA: TGTGCCAGCAGCCAAGCTGCGGGAGCGAGCTACACCTTC
V: TRBV19; size: .; J: TRBJ2-1; D: .; CDR3: CASSIGNIPGDEQFF; DNA: TGTGCCAGTAGTATAGGTAACATCCCCGGGGATGAGCAGTTCTTC
V: TRBV7-2; size: many; J: TRBJ1-2; D: .; CDR3: CASRTNLRGYTF; DNA: TGTGCCAGCAGAACAAACCTCCGGGGCTACACCTTC
V: TRBV24-1; size: .; J: TRBJ1-6; D: .; CDR3: CATSTGSNSPLHF; DNA: TGTGCCACCAGTACGGGGAGTAATTCACCCCTCCACTTT
V: TRBV6-5; size: many; J: TRBJ2-7; D: .; CDR3: CASSYGAGASYEQYF; DNA: TGTGCCAGCAGTTACGGCGCAGGGGCGTCCTACGAGCAGTACTTC
V: TRBV7-9; size: .; J: TRBJ2-7; D: .; CDR3: CASSSRTDYEQYF; DNA: TGTGCCAGCAGCTCGAGGACAGACTACGAGCAGTACTTC
V: TRBV6-5; size: many; J: TRBJ1-1; D: TRBD1; CDR3: CASSYEWGQGNEAFF; DNA: TGTGCCAGCAGTTACGAATGGGGACAGGGTAATGAAGCTTTCTTT
V: TRBV28; size: .; J: TRBJ2-2; D: TRBD1; CDR3: CASSSAPGQGASGNTGELFF; DNA: TGTGCCAGCAGTTCAGCCCCGGGACAGGGGGCGTCGGGAAACACCGGGGAGCTGTTTTTT
V: TRBV25-1; size: .; J: TRBJ2-7; D: TRBD1; CDR3: CASSGDSLYEQYF; DNA: TGTGCCAGCAGTGGGGACAGCCTGTACGAGCAGTACTTC
V: TRBV7-2; size: .; J: TRBJ1-2; D: .; CDR3: CASSLGGIYGYTF; DNA: TGTGCCAGCAGCTTAGGAGGAATCTATGGCTACACCTTC
V: TRBV15; size: .; J: TRBJ1-5; D: .; CDR3: CTTSRGRGYQPQHF; DNA: TGTACCACCAGCAGAGGTCGTGGATATCAGCCCCAGCATTTT
V: TRBV29-1; size: few; J: TRBJ2-3; D: .; CDR3: CSVEGPNTDTQYF; DNA: TGCAGCGTTGAAGGACCGAACACAGATACGCAGTATTTT